The sample holds a few counts of the clone carrying this T cell receptor (beta chain). TCRdb re-called the RT-PCR reads with MiXCR, one entry per CDR3 protein. The sample carries around 850,000 distinct CDR3 sequences, around 20% recorded once. Trimming pared 3 bases from V and 10 bases from J, leaving 19 bases between. Germline V CDR1 and CDR2: MDHEN, SYDVKM. The CDR3 has 15 amino acids. The data derive from a study of response to subunit inactivated influenza vaccine. This specimen consisted of PBMCs from blood, obtained around 5 days after vaccination. V gene TRBV28 combines with J gene TRBJ2-1; D possibly corresponds to TRBD1 (5 bases). The sequence derives from a man aged 45-65 years who received an inactivated influenza vaccine. CDR3 region: CASSFLKTVHGEQFF. CDR3 DNA sequence: TGTGCCAGCAGTTTTTTAAAGACAGTCCATGGGGAGCAGTTCTTC.